This TCR beta chain comes out of a study of control samples from healthy donors and cancer patients. Germline trimming cut 8 bases from V and 1 base from J; bases unmatched to any gene: 10. Germline V gene data show CDR1 as SEHNR and CDR2 as FQNEAQ (reference sequence). This CDR3 spans 15 amino acids. Data came from immunoSEQ multiplex PCR; TCRdb stores just in-frame clones and leaves some out. In the table there are roughly 95,000 clones, roughly nine tenths of which are singletons. Sequenced: blood. This TCR was recovered from a young woman in good health. The chain is built from TRBV7-9 and TRBJ1-1; the match to TRBD1 covers 7 bases. CDR3 in amino acids: CASGIQGSSNTEAFF. The CDR3 nucleotides are TGTGCCAGCGGGATACAGGGGTCCTCGAACACTGAAGCTTTCTTT.